What follows is one T cell receptor beta chain and its context. Antigen: not known. This may stem from a read error, because a much larger clone lies one nucleotide away. This CDR3 has 15 amino acids. CDR1 MDHEN and CDR2 SYDVKM come from the germline V gene. These data originate in a study of molecular identifiers for immune sequencing clone quantification. General study findings and limits: Clonotypes topping 20 RNA copies carried over 97% of effector molecules but under 1% of naive ones. Highly expanded clone sizes could be underestimated through barcode sharing by identical TCR molecules.

A CD8+CD4-CCR7+CD45RA+ phenotype served as the sorting definition for naive CD8 T cells. Using its own MiXCR run on the PCR reads, TCRdb lists one record per CDR3 protein. The table has about 100,000 distinct CDR3 sequences, roughly a third seen once. The chain uses TRBV28 and TRBJ2-3, with D possibly matching TRBD2 (5 bases). This clonotype was obtained from a human donor in good health. Some libraries in this study had Jurkat cell RNA spiked in. Sequencing was carried out using naive CD8+ T cells from blood, with Jurkat cell RNA spiked in. The subset is: FACS-sorted CD8+CD4-CCR7+CD45RA+ naive T cells. CDR3 sequence: CASSFLASSTDAQYF. The CDR3 DNA reads TGTGCCAGCAGTTTTTTAGCGTCTAGCACAGATGCGCAGTATTTT.